This TCR beta chain emerged from a study of CD8+ T cells in alopecia areata. This sample's treatment: oral pan-JAK inhibitor, 5-10 mg twice daily. Isolated RNA was reverse transcribed into cDNA used as the sequencing template. Only in-frame clones appear in the TCRdb table, and some are missing; sequencing was by immunoSEQ multiplex PCR. Found here are hundreds of thousands of clones, 60% of them singletons; the top ten hold 0.9% to 0.95%. Note on this clone: What it binds is not known.

Overall study results and limits: In scalp, tofacitinib significantly decreased clonality and expanded CD8+ clones among the top 100.

CDR1 and CDR2 from the germline V gene are LGHNA and YSLEER. With 0 bases removed from V and 2 bases from J, the gap between germline ends came to 13 bases. The CDR3 is 16 residues long. This material consisted of CD4+ T cells sorted from blood, taken around week 54, from a patient treated with tofacitinib. The TCR was taken from a human donor with alopecia areata. The chain uses TRBV4-3 and TRBJ2-5, with D unresolved. In DNA, the CDR3 is TGCGCCAGCAGCCAAGAATGGAAGGCATTGCAAGAGACCCAGTACTTC. As protein: CASSQEWKALQETQYF.